Below, 15 T cell receptor beta chains from the same sample are listed, as sequenced in a study of monozygotic twins with cystic fibrosis. Clones were read by immunoSEQ multiplex PCR, and TCRdb kept only the in-frame ones, dropping some. The table lists about 30,000 clones, about nine tenths of them singletons, with approximately 0.5% in the top ten. The sample was blood. The receptors originated from a girl aged 2 to 10 with cystic fibrosis.

This chain joins TRBV12-1 and TRBJ1-5. TRBV12-1 counts as a pseudogene. The CDR3 sequence is 16 residues long. The CDR3 sequence is CASSFFRPYSNQPQHF. CDR3 DNA sequence: TGTGCCAGCAGCTTTTTCAGACCTTATAGCAATCAGCCCCAGCATTTT.

J is TRBJ2-1 and V is TRBV9, with D perhaps given as TRBD1 or TRBD2 (5 bases each). The germline V gene has CDR1 SGDLS and CDR2 YYNGEE. Deletions cut 3 bases from V and 4 bases from J, with 14 bases between. The CDR3 loop spans 15 amino acids. The CDR3: CASSALGTDYNEQFF. The CDR3 nucleotides read TGTGCCAGCAGCGCCCTAGGGACGGATTACAATGAGCAGTTCTTC.

The V gene is TRBV5-4, the J gene TRBJ1-3; TRBD1 matches at 7 bases. Germline V gives CDR1 SGHNT, CDR2 YYREEE (reference sequence). The CDR3 is made up of 15 amino acids. J lost 0 bases, V lost 3 bases, and 3 bases had no gene match. CDR3 sequence (DNA): TGTGCCAGCAGCTACGGACAGGCCTCTGGAAACACCATATATTTT. Translating it yields CASSYGQASGNTIYF.

In DNA, the CDR3 is TGTGCCAGCAGCATGGACAGGCCCGCTAGAGCTAACTATGGCTACACCTTC. Its protein product is CASSMDRPARANYGYTF. This rearrangement joins TRBV5-6 to TRBJ1-2; 7 bases match TRBD1. The CDR3 is 17 amino acids. Looked up from germline, CDR1 is SGHDT and CDR2 is YYEEEE. With V trimmed by 4 bases and J by 0 bases, 12 bases remained unmatched.

CDR3 DNA: TGTGCCAGCAGTCCCAGGACCCTTAATCAGCCCCAGCATTTT. Protein product: CASSPRTLNQPQHF. The chain links TRBV6-1 to TRBJ1-5; no definite D call. V dropped 5 bases and J dropped 4 bases, with 12 bases sitting between them. Germline CDR1 reads MNHNS; CDR2 reads SASEGT. The CDR3 runs 14 residues.

The rearrangement links TRBV7-8 to TRBJ2-6; D unresolved. From germline, CDR1 is SGHVS and CDR2 FQNEAQ. Trimming pared 1 base from V and 0 bases from J, leaving 13 bases between. The CDR3 sequence is 18 residues long. CDR3 in DNA: TGTGCCAGCAGCTTAGTTTGGTACCGCAGCTCTGGGGCCAACGTCCTGACTTTC. This gives the protein CASSLVWYRSSGANVLTF.

The V call is TRBV5-1, the J call TRBJ2-7; 8 bases are a match to TRBD2. The CDR3 is 16 amino acids. V shed 4 bases and J 0 bases; nucleotides not matched to a gene: 9. CDR1 is SGHRS and CDR2 is YFSETQ in the germline V gene. The CDR3 here is CASSHKGGGTSYEQYF. The CDR3 region has the DNA TGCGCCAGCAGCCATAAGGGCGGGGGGACCTCCTACGAGCAGTACTTC. Full variable domain (remainder filled in from reference TRBV5-1 and TRBJ2-7): KAGVTQTPRYLIKTRGQQVTLSCSPISGHRSVSWYQQTPGQGLQFLFEYFSETQRNKGNFPGRFSGRQFSNSRSEMNVSTLELGDSALYLCASSHKGGGTSYEQYFGPGTRLTVT.

This clone is a singleton in its sample. The gene calls are TRBV4-3 and TRBJ2-3; TRBD2 is a possible D gene (5 bases). The CDR3 is 15 amino acids. Germline CDR1 reads LGHNA; CDR2 reads YSLEER. Trimming removed 0 bases at V and 5 bases at J, with 12 bases between. CDR3: CASSQDTGVVDTQYF. CDR3 sequence (DNA): TGCGCCAGCAGCCAAGATACCGGGGTGGTAGATACGCAGTATTTT.

This clone was picked up one time. The chain joins TRBV6-5 to TRBJ2-2; D possibly corresponds to TRBD1 (5 bases). The germline V gene has CDR1 MNHEY and CDR2 SVGAGI. The CDR3 sequence is 15 residues long. V lost 2 bases, J lost 0 bases, and 7 bases lay in between. The CDR3 DNA is TGTGCCAGCAGTTACAAGGGGTCGAACACCGGGGAGCTGTTTTTT. Translated, it gives CASSYKGSNTGELFF.

The rearrangement links TRBV6-5 to TRBJ1-3; D ambiguous. Germline values: CDR1 MNHEY, CDR2 SVGAGI. The CDR3 totals 15 residues. With 0 bases removed from V and 0 bases from J, the gap between germline ends came to 6 bases. The CDR3 DNA is TGTGCCAGCAGTTACTCGGGCCCCTCTGGAAACACCATATATTTT. Translating it yields CASSYSGPSGNTIYF.

The J gene is TRBJ2-4, the V gene TRBV15; no firm D call. In germline, CDR1 is LNHNV, CDR2 YYDKDF (reference sequence). This CDR3 contains 18 residues. V was pared by 0 bases and J by 0 bases, with 15 bases between. Here the CDR3 reads CATSRDSPGGVAKNIQYF. CDR3 sequence (DNA): TGTGCCACCAGCAGAGATTCCCCGGGTGGGGTAGCCAAAAACATTCAGTACTTC.

J is TRBJ2-7 and V is TRBV5-6, with D unresolved. Trimming stripped 2 bases from V and 6 bases from J, with 9 bases between. In germline, CDR1 is SGHDT, CDR2 YYEEEE. The CDR3 has 12 residues. The CDR3 sequence is CASSLLTGEQYF. The CDR3 DNA follows: TGTGCCAGCAGCTTACTGACGGGCGAGCAGTACTTC.

A single count supports this clone. The V call is TRBV2, the J call TRBJ1-2; 7 nucleotides agree with TRBD1. V lost 9 bases and J lost 4; bases outside the gene matches: 8. This CDR3 region has 13 residues. Germline CDR1 reads SNHLY; CDR2 reads FYNNEI. This CDR3 is CARDRLLSYGYTF. The CDR3 DNA reads TGTGCCAGGGACAGGCTCTTAAGCTATGGCTACACCTTC.

In the case of this clone: The same CDR3 arises from other DNA sequences in this sample as well. The gene calls are TRBV14 and TRBJ2-7, with no clear D. The CDR3 loop spans 11 amino acids. From germline, CDR1 is SGHDN and CDR2 FVKESK. Between the trimmed V and J ends, which lost 1 base and 4 bases, there was a span of 2 bases. The CDR3 reads CASSQAYEQYF. The DNA of the CDR3 is TGTGCCAGCAGCCAAGCGTACGAGCAGTACTTC.

The J gene is TRBJ2-3, the V gene TRBV2, with 11 bases matching TRBD1. The length of the CDR3 is 20 residues. Germline V lookup: CDR1 SNHLY, CDR2 FYNNEI. With 5 bases clipped from V and 1 base from J, the junction kept 17 bases outside the gene matches. CDR3 in DNA: TGTGCCAGCAGTAACGAATCCGGGACAGGGGGTTTTATGGGCACAGATACGCAGTATTTT. This gives the protein CASSNESGTGGFMGTDTQYF.